The 5 T cell receptor beta chains in this list originate from one sample, sequenced in a study of tumor-infiltrating lymphocytes in primary liver carcinoma. Using a constant-region primer together with ProtoScript II reverse transcriptase, TCR beta cDNA was made from 500 to 650 ng of total RNA. It was through three nested multiplex PCR rounds of slightly modified ARM-PCR that TCR beta libraries arose. Both of the initial two PCR rounds ran for about 9 cycles and employed TRBV1-TRBV30 forward primers alongside a C-beta reverse primer. TCRdb ran MiXCR on the multiplex PCR reads and lists one entry per CDR3 protein. The table records 300,000 to 350,000 distinct CDR3 sequences, about 61% of them present only once. Unsorted whole blood served as the source of blood RNA, and germline DNA was extracted as well. Sequencing input: peripheral blood. The source is a man aged 35 to 55 with primary liver carcinoma and hepatitis B virus infection.

Regarding this clonotype: A clone one base away is much larger, so this may be a read error. V is TRBV7-9 and J is TRBJ2-7; 9 nucleotides agree with TRBD1. The CDR3 is 15 residues long. CDR1 and CDR2 (germline): SEHNR, FQNEAQ (reference sequence). The V segment lost 1 base and the J segment 6 bases; nucleotides outside the gene matches: 7. In DNA, the CDR3 is TGTGCCAGCAGCTTAGTAACGGGACAGGGCACCGAGCAGTACTTC. Translating gives CASSLVTGQGTEQYF.

This chain links TRBV11-2 with TRBJ2-1, with 8 bases fitting TRBD2. The CDR3 runs to 14 residues. The V gene end was trimmed by 10 bases and the J gene end by 9 bases; junction bases not matched to a gene: 14. From germline, CDR1 is SGHAT and CDR2 FQNNGV. CDR3 sequence: CANTLERAGAEQFF. As DNA, the CDR3 is TGTGCCAACACCTTAGAGAGAGCGGGAGCTGAGCAGTTCTTC.

The V call is TRBV4-3, the J call TRBJ1-2; TRBD1 matches 7 bases. CDR1 is LGHNA, CDR2 YSLEER, per germline. V was clipped by 3 bases and J by 10 bases; unmatched bases: 8. This CDR3 is 13 amino acids long. CDR3 sequence (DNA): TGCGCCAGCAGCCATCGACGACAGGGAAACTACACCTTC. Protein sequence: CASSHRRQGNYTF.

In its sample, this clonotype was seen a few times. The chain carries TRBV24-1 and TRBJ2-1; TRBD1 matches 10 bases. Trimming took 3 bases from V and 6 from J; bases not matched to a gene: 7. Per the germline V gene, CDR1 is KGHDR and CDR2 is SFDVKD. The CDR3 has 16 amino acids. The CDR3 nucleotides are TGTGCCACCAGTGATATGACAGGGGGCGCATTCAATGAGCAGTTCTTC. This encodes CATSDMTGGAFNEQFF.

This clonotype was detected a few times. This CDR3 is CASSSPVGGGEQYF. CDR3 nucleotide sequence: TGTGCCAGCAGCTCCCCGGTGGGGGGAGGGGAGCAGTACTTC. This sequence joins TRBV6-5 and TRBJ2-7, with TRBD2 identical over 7 bases. The J segment lost 7 bases and the V segment lost 6 bases, leaving 12 bases of the junction unmatched. The CDR3 has 14 amino acids. CDR1 is MNHEY, CDR2 SVGAGI, per germline.